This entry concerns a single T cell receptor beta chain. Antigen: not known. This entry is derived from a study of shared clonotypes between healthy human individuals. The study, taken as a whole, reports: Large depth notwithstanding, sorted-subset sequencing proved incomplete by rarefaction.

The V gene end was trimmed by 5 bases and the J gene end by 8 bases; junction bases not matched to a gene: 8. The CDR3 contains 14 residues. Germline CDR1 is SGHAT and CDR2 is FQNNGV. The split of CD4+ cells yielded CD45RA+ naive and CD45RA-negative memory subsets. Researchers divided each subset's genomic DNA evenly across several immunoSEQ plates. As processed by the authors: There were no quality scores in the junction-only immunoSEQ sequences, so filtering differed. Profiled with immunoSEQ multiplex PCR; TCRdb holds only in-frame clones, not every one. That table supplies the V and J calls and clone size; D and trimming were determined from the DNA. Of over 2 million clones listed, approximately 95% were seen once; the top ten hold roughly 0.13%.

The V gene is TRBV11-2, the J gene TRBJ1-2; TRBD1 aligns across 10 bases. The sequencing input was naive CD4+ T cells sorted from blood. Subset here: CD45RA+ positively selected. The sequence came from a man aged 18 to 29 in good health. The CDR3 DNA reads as TGTGCCAGCAGCGCTACCGGGACAGGGGTAGGCTACACCTTC. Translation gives CASSATGTGVGYTF.